Shown below are 24 T cell receptor beta chains from a single sample sequenced in a study of T cell responses to AZD1222 COVID-19 vaccine. The table came from immunoSEQ multiplex PCR; TCRdb's copy has only in-frame clones and leaves some out. The top ten hold approximately 9.2% of the sample, which has about 120,000 clones, 87% seen once. Sample: peripheral blood, taken on day 0 of AZD1222 vaccination. The origin of the receptors is an adult in good health.

This clone turned up a few times. The rearrangement joins TRBV2 to TRBJ2-2; 10 bases are shared with TRBD2. After removal of 6 bases from V and 2 bases from J, the junction contained 6 bases not matched to a gene. The germline gives CDR1 SNHLY, CDR2 FYNNEI. CDR3 length: 16 amino acids. The CDR3 is CASREQREGNTGELFF. The CDR3 bases are TGTGCCAGCAGGGAACAGCGGGAGGGAAACACCGGGGAGCTGTTTTTT. The full variable domain, its missing parts supplied by reference TRBV2 and TRBJ2-2, is EPEVTQTPSHQVTQMGQEVILRCVPISNHLYFYWYRQILGQKVEFLVSFYNNEISEKSEIFDDQFSVERPDGSNFTLKIRSTKLEDSAMYFCASREQREGNTGELFFGEGSRLTVL.

The chain couples TRBV18 to TRBJ2-2; TRBD2 agrees at 11 bases. The V and J ends lost 4 bases and 0 bases, in that order; junction bases with no gene match: 7. The CDR3 spans 18 residues. The germline V gene has CDR1 KGHSH and CDR2 LQKENI. The CDR3 nucleotides read TGTGCCAGCTCACGAAGAGGGACTAGCGGAACGAACACCGGGGAGCTGTTTTTT. Its protein product is CASSRRGTSGTNTGELFF.

This chain connects TRBV14 to TRBJ2-7; no firm D call. The CDR3 totals 16 residues. CDR1 SGHDN and CDR2 FVKESK come from the germline V gene. The V end was cut by 4 bases, the J end by 0 bases, with 16 bases between. The CDR3, as DNA: TGTGCCAGCAGCCCCTTTACAGTTCGCGGCTCCTACGAGCAGTACTTC. Translation gives CASSPFTVRGSYEQYF.

The rearrangement links TRBV29-1 to TRBJ2-1; 16 bases are shared with TRBD2. Germline CDR1 is SQVTM and CDR2 is ANQGSEA. The junction had 7 bases not matched to a gene; V was cut back by 7 bases and J by 4 bases. CDR3 length: 16 residues. CDR3 amino acids: CSETGTSGRAYNEQFF. In nucleotides, the CDR3 is TGCAGCGAAACCGGGACTAGCGGGAGGGCGTACAATGAGCAGTTCTTC.

This sequence joins TRBV6-4 and TRBJ1-1, with TRBD1 as a possible D gene (5 bases). The germline gives CDR1 MRHNA, CDR2 SNTAGT. This CDR3 is 14 amino acids long. Trimming stripped 2 bases from V and 4 bases from J, with 11 bases between. The CDR3 sequence: CASSDSSRGTEAFF. CDR3 DNA sequence: TGTGCCAGCAGTGACAGCTCAAGGGGCACTGAAGCTTTCTTT.

The chain recombines TRBV2 with TRBJ1-5, with D possibly being TRBD1 (5 bases). V was trimmed by 8 bases and J by 7 bases, leaving 18 bases between them. The CDR3 loop spans 14 amino acids. Looked up from germline, CDR1 is SNHLY and CDR2 is FYNNEI. The CDR3 DNA sequence: TGTGCCAGCTCTAGGCAGGGACGAGGACAGCCCCAGCATTTT. This codes for CASSRQGRGQPQHF.

The J gene is TRBJ2-7, the V gene TRBV6-5; D is unresolved. The CDR3 is 13 residues long. V was pared by 7 bases and J by 3 bases, with 13 bases between. Germline lookup yields CDR1 MNHEY and CDR2 SVGAGI. The CDR3 DNA sequence: TGTGCCAGCACCGGTCAGGCATTCTACGAGCAGTACTTC. It encodes CASTGQAFYEQYF.

Comment on this clone: Compared with germline, one end of the junction differs, possibly owing to a read error. This chain joins TRBV7-7 and TRBJ2-5; possible D gene TRBD2, 6 bases. The CDR3 consists of 14 residues. The germline gives CDR1 SSHAT, CDR2 FNYEAQ (reference sequence). In DNA form, the CDR3 reads TGTGCTAGCAGCCCCGGGACTGCACAAGAGACCCAGTACTTC. Protein product: CASSPGTAQETQYF. The whole variable domain, remainder taken from reference TRBV7-7 and TRBJ2-5, is GAGVSQSPRYKVTKRGQDVTLRCDPISSHATLYWYQQALGQGPEFLTYFNYEAQPDKSGLPSDRFSAERPEGSISTLTIQRTEQRDSAMYRCASSPGTAQETQYFGPGTRLLVL.

The J gene is TRBJ2-7, the V gene TRBV21-1; no check of the table's D call, TRBD1, against the DNA was made. TRBV21-1 is a pseudogene segment. The CDR3 is 15 residues long. The CDR3 DNA reads TGTGCCAGCAGCAAAGAGGAGACAGGGACAGGCGAGCAGTACTTC. It is translated as CASSKEETGTGEQYF.

The V call is TRBV5-6, the J call TRBJ1-3, with D perhaps TRBD1 (5 bases). Germline assignment: CDR1 SGHDT and CDR2 YYEEEE. Trimming shortened V by 3 bases and J by 0 bases, and 7 bases separated the two germline ends. The CDR3 totals 14 residues. The CDR3 loop is CASSWGGSGNTIYF. In nucleotides, the CDR3 is TGTGCCAGCAGCTGGGGGGGCTCTGGAAACACCATATATTTT.

CDR3 loop: CASSLLSQLEKEQFF. The CDR3 region has the DNA TGTGCCAGCAGCTTGTTATCTCAGTTGGAGAAGGAGCAGTTCTTC. The chain links TRBV5-4 to TRBJ2-1; no clear D. The ends were cut back, 1 base at V and 10 bases at J, with 18 bases in the middle. The germline CDR1 and CDR2 sequences are SGHNT and YYREEE (reference sequence). The CDR3 has 15 amino acids.

This clone was picked up a small number of times. The V and J genes are TRBV7-2 and TRBJ2-7; D is ambiguous. The V end lost 2 bases, the J end lost 2 bases, and 7 bases lay between the germline ends. The CDR3 covers 13 residues. Germline CDR1 and CDR2: SGHTA and FQGNSA. CDR3 sequence: CASSLSFAYEQYF. CDR3 sequence (DNA): TGTGCCAGCAGCTTAAGTTTCGCCTACGAGCAGTACTTC.

This chain joins TRBV7-3 and TRBJ2-2; the match to TRBD1 covers 8 bases. In germline, CDR1 is SGHTA, CDR2 FQGTGA. The CDR3 runs to 16 residues. The V gene end was trimmed by 2 bases and the J gene end by 0 bases; junction bases not matched to a gene: 2. DNA of the CDR3: TGTGCCAGCAGCTTACAGGGGGCAGCGAACACCGGGGAGCTGTTTTTT. Translated, it gives CASSLQGAANTGELFF.

The V and J genes are TRBV18 and TRBJ2-2; 10 positions agree with TRBD1. Germline V lookup: CDR1 KGHSH, CDR2 LQKENI. This CDR3 is 17 amino acids long. The J segment lost 1 base and the V segment lost 5 bases, leaving 7 bases of the junction unmatched. The CDR3 region has the DNA TGTGCCAGCTCAACTGACAGGGGGCTTCTGAACACCGGGGAGCTGTTTTTT. Amino acid sequence: CASSTDRGLLNTGELFF. The whole variable domain, remainder taken from reference TRBV18 and TRBJ2-2, is NAGVMQNPRHLVRRRGQEARLRCSPMKGHSHVYWYRQLPEEGLKFMVYLQKENIIDESGMPKERFSAEFPKEGPSILRIQQVVRGDSAAYFCASSTDRGLLNTGELFFGEGSRLTVL.

Of note for this clone: The junction does not match germline at one end; this may be a read error. The rearrangement uses TRBV29-1 and TRBJ2-3; tentatively, D is TRBD2 (5 bases). Germline lookup yields CDR1 SQVTM and CDR2 ANQGSEA. The CDR3 runs 10 residues. The CDR3 bases are TGCAGCGTTGGATCGGACTCCCCAGATTTT. This encodes CSVGSDSPDF.

The V call is TRBV5-4, the J call TRBJ2-3; TRBD1 aligns across 11 bases. The CDR3 sequence is 16 residues long. CDR1 is SGHNT, CDR2 YYREEE, per germline (reference sequence). V trimming: 4 bases; J trimming: 2 bases; junction bases outside the gene matches: 6. CDR3 sequence reads: CASSRTGGGPTDTQYF. The DNA for the CDR3 is TGTGCCAGCAGCAGGACAGGGGGCGGTCCCACAGATACGCAGTATTTT.

The sample holds one count of this clone. The rearrangement uses TRBV24-1 and TRBJ2-5; no reliable D call. The germline CDR1 and CDR2 sequences are KGHDR and SFDVKD. Trimming removed 3 bases from V and 1 base from J, with 5 bases in between. The CDR3 consists of 13 residues. CDR3 in DNA: TGTGCCACCAGTGATCTGGGCCAAGAGACCCAGTACTTC. This encodes CATSDLGQETQYF.

The chain joins TRBV19 to TRBJ2-1; 10 bases are shared with TRBD1. CDR3 length equals 16 residues. Trimming at V came to 5 bases and at J to 8 bases, leaving 12 bases not matched to a gene. Looked up from germline, CDR1 is LNHDA and CDR2 is SQIVND (reference sequence). The CDR3 sequence is CASSFPRQGARDEQFF. CDR3 nucleotides: TGTGCCAGTAGTTTTCCCCGACAGGGGGCAAGGGATGAGCAGTTCTTC.

The rearrangement uses TRBV19 and TRBJ1-5; no clear D gene. Looked up from germline, CDR1 is LNHDA and CDR2 is SQIVND (reference sequence). The V end was cut by 4 bases, the J end by 0 bases, with 16 bases between. This CDR3 spans 17 amino acids. In DNA form, the CDR3 reads TGTGCCAGTAGTAGGGGATTATTCGAATATAGCAATCAGCCCCAGCATTTT. This codes for CASSRGLFEYSNQPQHF. Looking up the rest from reference TRBV19 and TRBJ1-5 gives the full variable domain: DGGITQSPKYLFRKEGQNVTLSCEQNLNHDAMYWYRQDPGQGLRLIYYSQIVNDFQKGDIAEGYSVSREKKESFPLTVTSAQKNPTAFYLCASSRGLFEYSNQPQHFGDGTRLSIL.

This sequence joins TRBV4-1 and TRBJ2-3, with D unclear. The V gene lost 1 base and the J gene lost 5 bases, with 13 bases spanning the gap. The germline CDR1 and CDR2 sequences are MGHRA and YSYEKL. The CDR3 runs 15 residues. The CDR3 DNA is TGCGCCAGCAGCCAAGTTCAATCGGTGGGAGATACGCAGTATTTT. Protein sequence: CASSQVQSVGDTQYF.

The chain recombines TRBV21-1 with TRBJ1-2; TRBD1 is the table's D call and was not checked against the DNA. TRBV21-1 is labeled a pseudogene. This CDR3 region has 16 residues. For the CDR3, the DNA is TGTGCCAGCAGCAAAGCGAAGGACAGGGGTGGGTATGGCTACACCTTC. Amino acid sequence: CASSKAKDRGGYGYTF.

V gene TRBV6-6 combines with J gene TRBJ2-7, with 13 bases aligning to TRBD2. V lost 5 bases to trimming and J lost 7 bases; unmatched junction nucleotides: 5. CDR3 length: 14 amino acids. The germline V gene encodes CDR1 MNHNY and CDR2 SVGAGI (reference sequence). The DNA of the CDR3 is TGTGCCAGCAGTAGGACTAGCGGGAGTGGTGAGCAGTACTTC. This translates into CASSRTSGSGEQYF.

This sequence joins TRBV7-3 and TRBJ2-7, with TRBD2 matching 11 bases. The length of the CDR3 is 16 residues. The J segment lost 3 bases and the V segment lost 3 bases, leaving 7 bases of the junction unmatched. Germline-derived CDR1 and CDR2 are SGHTA and FQGTGA. CDR3 DNA sequence: TGTGCCAGCAGCTTCCTCGGGACTAGCGGAATCTACGAGCAGTACTTC. Protein product: CASSFLGTSGIYEQYF. Together with reference TRBV7-3 and TRBJ2-7, the CDR3 gives the full variable domain: GAGVSQTPSNKVTEKGKYVELRCDPISGHTALYWYRQSLGQGPEFLIYFQGTGAADDSGLPNDRFFAVRPEGSVSTLKIQRTERGDSAVYLCASSFLGTSGIYEQYFGPGTRLTVT.

Note on this clone: The germline gene is not matched at one end of the junction; a read error may be the cause. In the same sample, other DNA sequences code for this CDR3. V usage is TRBV6-5 and J usage is TRBJ2-7, with 9 bases fitting TRBD2. Germline CDR1 is MNHEY and CDR2 is SVGAGI. The CDR3 loop spans 14 amino acids. CDR3 sequence: CASSYLAGAYEQYF. CDR3 DNA: TGTGCCAGCAGCTACTTAGCGGGAGCGTACGAGCAGTACTTC.